This T cell receptor (beta chain) was retrieved from a study of PD-1 blockade in classical Hodgkin lymphoma. Assay used: immunoSEQ multiplex PCR; TCRdb lists only in-frame clones, some missing. The data hold over 85,000 clones, with roughly 79% observed a single time. To note about this clone: The antigen remains undetermined.

No patient escaped relapse after autologous stem cell transplantation, and brentuximab vedotin exposure varied. General study results and limits: Researchers reported that CD4+ TCR diversity, though not CD8+, rose significantly by C4D1.

Trimming cost V 0 bases and J 2 bases, with 7 bases left between them. The CDR3 totals 14 residues. Germline V lookup: CDR1 SGHRS, CDR2 YFSETQ. This specimen was peripheral blood mononuclear cells (PBMCs), taken before the second cycle of nivolumab. The rearrangement links TRBV5-1 to TRBJ2-3; D is undetermined. This receptor was taken from a human donor with classical Hodgkin lymphoma. CDR3 sequence (DNA): TGCGCCAGCAGCTTGGCTGCGCCCACAGATACGCAGTATTTT. Amino acids: CASSLAAPTDTQYF.